This is a list of T cell receptor beta chains from one sample in a study of blood T cell repertoires in COVID-19. TCRdb's table, derived via immunoSEQ multiplex PCR, lists solely in-frame clones and lacks some. The sample carries nearly 350,000 clones, about 83% recorded once. Specimen: peripheral blood. Source of these receptors: a man aged 25-45 years with active or convalescent COVID-19. CDR3s include the opening cysteine and the closing phenylalanine or tryptophan. Each record gives: clone size, D gene, J gene, V gene, CDR3 protein, CDR3 DNA. D genes are given only for firm matches. The listing skips clone size in some rows; elsewhere it reads once, few, many or a size class.

. . TRBJ1-4 TRBV7-2 CASSNRQANNEKLFF TGTGCCAGCAGCAACCGACAGGCAAATAATGAAAAACTGTTTTTT
few . TRBJ1-1 TRBV4-1 CASSNRVNTEAFF TGCGCCAGCAGTAACAGGGTGAACACTGAAGCTTTCTTT
. . TRBJ1-1 TRBV7-3 CASSALGGTEAFF TGTGCCAGCAGCGCGCTAGGTGGGACTGAAGCTTTCTTT
once TRBD2 TRBJ2-7 TRBV5-4 CASRETPAGGYEQYF TGTGCCAGCAGAGAAACCCCAGCGGGAGGTTACGAGCAGTACTTC
. . TRBJ1-6 TRBV7-8 CASSPPQGYNSPLHF TGTGCCAGCAGCCCACCTCAGGGGTATAATTCACCCCTCCACTTT
. . TRBJ2-7 TRBV5-4 CASSPGPGTNNYEQYF TGTGCCAGCAGCCCCGGACCTGGGACAAATAACTACGAGCAGTACTTC
. TRBD2 TRBJ2-1 TRBV11-3 CASSLTSGGLYNEQFF TGTGCCAGCAGCTTGACTAGCGGTGGCCTCTACAATGAGCAGTTCTTC
. TRBD1 TRBJ2-5 TRBV10-3 CATSLGQGTETQYF TGTGCCACAAGCCTCGGACAGGGGACGGAGACCCAGTACTTC
. TRBD1 TRBJ1-2 TRBV7-6 CASSDRVNYGYTF TGTGCCAGCAGTGACAGGGTGAACTATGGCTACACCTTC
. TRBD1 TRBJ1-2 TRBV5-1 CASSLAPGQFYGYTF TGCGCCAGCAGCTTGGCTCCGGGACAGTTCTATGGCTACACCTTC
. . TRBJ1-3 TRBV2 CASSRQDSGNTIYF TGTGCCAGCAGCCGACAGGACTCTGGAAACACCATATATTTT
. TRBD1 TRBJ1-2 TRBV4-2 CASSLDREVYGYTF TGTGCCAGCAGCCTCGACAGGGAGGTCTATGGCTACACCTTC
. . TRBJ2-5 TRBV3-1/TRBV3-2 CASSPADKQETQYF TGTGCCAGCAGCCCGGCAGACAAACAAGAGACCCAGTACTTC
once TRBD2 TRBJ2-1 TRBV19 CASSYLGLAVYNEQFF TGTGCCAGTAGTTACCTCGGACTAGCGGTTTACAATGAGCAGTTCTTC
. . TRBJ2-7 TRBV10-3 CAISDSVFYEQYF TGTGCCATCAGTGACTCTGTTTTCTACGAGCAGTACTTC
. . TRBJ2-1 TRBV9 CASSVDGWGKGQFF TGTGCCAGCAGCGTAGATGGTTGGGGCAAGGGGCAGTTCTTC
. TRBD2 TRBJ2-1 TRBV28 CASRSSGSSYNEQFF TGTGCCAGTAGAAGTAGCGGGAGCTCCTACAATGAGCAGTTCTTC
. . TRBJ2-7 TRBV7-2 CASSPTPGDLPQYF TGTGCCAGCAGCCCGACCCCCGGGGACTTACCCCAGTACTTC
. TRBD2 TRBJ2-7 TRBV7-8 CASSPKGLAGGGEQYF TGTGCCAGCAGCCCTAAGGGACTAGCGGGAGGTGGCGAGCAGTACTTC
. . TRBJ1-5 TRBV3-1/TRBV3-2 CASSQGRGNQPQHF TGTGCCAGCAGCCAAGGGCGAGGGAATCAGCCCCAGCATTTT
. . TRBJ2-1 TRBV6-4 CASSDSELGEQFF TGTGCCAGCAGTGACTCGGAGCTTGGTGAGCAGTTCTTC
. . TRBJ2-7 TRBV6-5 CASSYLGARSYEQYF TGTGCCAGCAGTTACTTGGGGGCCCGCTCCTACGAGCAGTACTTC
. . TRBJ2-7 TRBV7-3 CASSLGRWAGNHEQYF TGTGCCAGCAGCTTAGGTCGGTGGGCAGGGAACCACGAGCAGTACTTC
. TRBD1 TRBJ1-2 TRBV2 CASLNDRGRAYSYTF TGTGCCAGCTTAAACGACAGGGGTCGGGCCTATAGCTACACCTTC
. . TRBJ2-1 TRBV7-9 CASSPPSVRAPNEQFF TGTGCCAGCAGCCCCCCCTCAGTGAGGGCCCCTAATGAGCAGTTCTTC
few . TRBJ2-1 TRBV5-4 CASSLGQYNEQFF TGTGCCAGCAGCTTGGGCCAGTACAATGAGCAGTTCTTC
. TRBD1 TRBJ2-7 TRBV5-4 CASNDGTDYEQYF TGTGCCAGCAACGACGGGACAGACTACGAGCAGTACTTC
. TRBD1 TRBJ1-4 TRBV12-3/TRBV12-4 CARSDRVGEKLFF TGTGCCAGGTCTGACAGGGTGGGTGAAAAACTGTTTTTT
. . TRBJ2-7 TRBV4-1 CASSLTRQPLDYEQYF TGCGCCAGCAGCCTAACAAGACAGCCCCTGGACTACGAGCAGTACTTC
once . TRBJ1-2 TRBV19 CASIGRPMGGYTF TGTGCCAGTATTGGCAGGCCTATGGGTGGCTACACCTTC
. . TRBJ1-5 TRBV6-5 CASSYSGAPGPQHF TGTGCCAGCAGTTACTCGGGGGCTCCGGGGCCCCAGCATTTT
few . TRBJ1-3 TRBV19 CASSFTGTGNTIYF TGTGCCAGTAGTTTCACAGGGACCGGAAACACCATATATTTT
. . TRBJ1-1 TRBV5-1 CASSLRGSLNTEAFF TGCGCCAGCAGCTTGAGAGGCAGCCTGAACACTGAAGCTTTCTTT
. . TRBJ1-1 TRBV29-1 CSVETRGNTEAFF TGCAGCGTTGAAACCAGGGGGAACACTGAAGCTTTCTTT
. . TRBJ1-2 TRBV24-1 CATSDGRGRNTF TGTGCCACCAGTGATGGAAGGGGTAGGAACACCTTC
. TRBD2 TRBJ2-1 TRBV27 CASSWTSRYNEQFF TGTGCCAGCAGTTGGACTAGCAGATACAATGAGCAGTTCTTC
. . TRBJ2-2 TRBV9 CASSPPSSIANTGELFF TGTGCCAGCAGCCCCCCTAGCTCAATTGCGAACACCGGGGAGCTGTTTTTT
few . TRBJ1-5 TRBV19 CASSGSGQPQHF TGTGCCAGTAGTGGGAGCGGACAGCCCCAGCATTTT
few TRBD1 TRBJ1-1 TRBV5-4 CASSLDRGTNTEAFF TGTGCCAGCAGCCTGGACAGGGGGACGAACACTGAAGCTTTCTTT
many TRBD1 TRBJ1-2 TRBV5-4 CASSTWTGFGYTF TGTGCCAGCAGCACATGGACAGGGTTTGGCTACACCTTC
. TRBD1 TRBJ2-7 TRBV7-9 CASSLGGRQGYEQYF TGTGCCAGCAGCTTAGGGGGTAGACAGGGCTACGAGCAGTACTTC
. . TRBJ2-7 TRBV5-4 CASSSLPGAYEQYF TGTGCCAGCAGCAGCCTACCAGGGGCCTACGAGCAGTACTTC
. . TRBJ2-4 TRBV7-5 CVRSHAVAPDSAKNIQYF TGTGTCAGAAGCCACGCTGTGGCCCCGGACAGTGCCAAAAACATTCAGTACTTC
. TRBD1 TRBJ2-1 TRBV10-3 CAISESTGTGNEQFF TGTGCCATCAGTGAGTCGACAGGGACCGGGAATGAGCAGTTCTTC
. TRBD1 TRBJ1-1 TRBV5-1 CASSSYGQENTEAFF TGCGCCAGCAGCTCCTACGGACAGGAGAACACTGAAGCTTTCTTT
. TRBD1 TRBJ1-1 TRBV12-5 CASGPGQGVPTEAFF TGTGCTAGTGGGCCGGGACAGGGAGTCCCCACTGAAGCTTTCTTT
few . TRBJ2-7 TRBV3-1/TRBV3-2 CASSFTSYEQYF TGTGCCAGCAGCTTTACATCCTACGAGCAGTACTTC
. . TRBJ1-2 TRBV12-3/TRBV12-4 CASRSDSVYGYTF TGTGCCAGCAGGAGTGACAGCGTTTATGGCTACACCTTC
. TRBD1 TRBJ2-7 TRBV5-6 CASSRDRGRSSYEQYF TGTGCCAGCAGCCGGGACAGGGGGCGAAGCTCCTACGAGCAGTACTTC